The 32 T cell receptor beta chains given below trace back to one sample, sequenced in a study of control samples from healthy donors and cancer patients. Here immunoSEQ multiplex PCR was the method, and the copy in TCRdb shows in-frame clones only, minus some. The repertoire includes about 110,000 clones, approximately 90% of them detected once, and roughly 18% sits in the top ten. Sequenced input: blood. The receptors stem from a woman aged 45 to 65 in good health.

V is TRBV19 and J is TRBJ2-3; the D gene is possibly TRBD2 (6 bases). The V end was cut by 3 bases, the J end by 1 base, with 11 bases between. The germline V gene encodes CDR1 LNHDA and CDR2 SQIVND (reference sequence). CDR3 length: 15 residues. CDR3: CASSMAGGGTDTQYF. The CDR3 DNA reads as TGTGCCAGTAGTATGGCAGGCGGGGGCACAGATACGCAGTATTTT.

CDR3 amino acids: CSVEEVSHRNSGNTIYF. Written as DNA, the CDR3 is TGCAGCGTTGAAGAAGTATCCCACAGGAACTCTGGAAACACCATATATTTT. The chain couples TRBV29-1 to TRBJ1-3, with D possibly matching TRBD1 (5 bases). The CDR3 runs 17 residues. The V end lost 0 bases, the J end lost 0 bases, and 15 bases lay between the germline ends. Germline V CDR1 and CDR2: SQVTM, ANQGSEA.

This clone appeared once. The V gene is TRBV7-9, the J gene TRBJ1-4; no definite D call. CDR3 length: 15 amino acids. Trimming took off 3 bases at V and 1 base at J, with 9 bases between the two ends. CDR1 and CDR2 (germline): SEHNR, FQNEAQ (reference sequence). This chain's CDR3 is CASSLDLQTNEKLFF. The CDR3 nucleotides are TGTGCCAGCAGCTTGGACCTGCAAACTAATGAAAAACTGTTTTTT.

The chain carries TRBV19 and TRBJ1-1; 7 positions match TRBD1. The CDR3 has 14 amino acids. The V gene end was trimmed by 5 bases and the J gene end by 8 bases; junction bases not matched to a gene: 11. Germline CDR1 reads LNHDA; CDR2 reads SQIVND (reference sequence). CDR3 DNA sequence: TGTGCCAGTAGTCCCGGCCACAGGGGTGGGGAAGCTTTCTTT. It yields the protein CASSPGHRGGEAFF.

The chain joins TRBV7-9 to TRBJ1-1, with D possibly matching TRBD1 (6 bases). With 1 base removed from V and 5 bases from J, the gap between germline ends came to 14 bases. Germline-derived CDR1 and CDR2 are SEHNR and FQNEAQ (reference sequence). The CDR3 loop spans 15 amino acids. CDR3 sequence reads: CASSLVGGAGTEAFF. The CDR3 nucleotides read TGTGCCAGCAGCTTAGTGGGGGGCGCGGGAACTGAAGCTTTCTTT.

V usage is TRBV14 and J usage is TRBJ2-1; TRBD1 or TRBD2 may be the D gene (5 bases each). In germline, CDR1 is SGHDN, CDR2 FVKESK. Between the trimmed V and J ends, which lost 1 base and 0 bases, there was a span of 16 bases. This CDR3 is 18 amino acids long. CDR3 loop: CASSQGDGGSSSYNEQFF. In DNA form, the CDR3 reads TGTGCCAGCAGCCAAGGGGACGGCGGCTCGAGCTCCTACAATGAGCAGTTCTTC.

The chain combines TRBV7-9 with TRBJ1-6; no reliable D call. This CDR3 comprises 12 residues. Between the trimmed V and J ends, which lost 5 bases and 12 bases, there was a span of 11 bases. Germline lookup yields CDR1 SEHNR and CDR2 FQNEAQ (reference sequence). Written as DNA, the CDR3 is TGTGCCAGCAGCCCGCCCCAATTACCCCTCCACTTT. It encodes CASSPPQLPLHF.

This clone came up a few times. The chain joins TRBV9 to TRBJ2-7; the D gene is possibly TRBD1 (6 bases). The CDR3 is made up of 15 amino acids. The ends were cut back, 3 bases at V and 1 base at J, with 14 bases in the middle. The germline V gene encodes CDR1 SGDLS and CDR2 YYNGEE. The CDR3: CASSAWTDLSYEQYV. Written as DNA, the CDR3 is TGTGCCAGCAGCGCCTGGACAGACCTATCCTACGAGCAGTACGTC.

The J gene is TRBJ2-3, the V gene TRBV24-1; D is perhaps TRBD2 (6 bases). This CDR3 has 13 amino acids. Germline V gives CDR1 KGHDR, CDR2 SFDVKD. Trimming cost V 4 bases and J 14 bases, with 18 bases left between them. CDR3 loop: CATSDSLGTFVYF. The CDR3 DNA sequence: TGTGCCACCAGTGACTCCCTCGGGACTTTTGTGTATTTT.

The V call is TRBV5-1, the J call TRBJ1-1; weak D call: TRBD1 (6 bases). Germline V gives CDR1 SGHRS, CDR2 YFSETQ. V lost 5 bases and J 10 bases, leaving 18 bases between the germline ends. This CDR3 spans 13 amino acids. The CDR3 DNA reads TGCGCCAGCAGTCCCGGGACAACACGGGGAGCTTTCTTT. Translation gives CASSPGTTRGAFF.

The chain couples TRBV5-8 to TRBJ1-4, with D possibly TRBD1 on 5 matching bases. Germline V gene sequence: CDR1 SGHTS, CDR2 YDEGEE. CDR3 length: 17 amino acids. With 1 base removed from V and 0 bases from J, the gap between germline ends came to 13 bases. CDR3 DNA sequence: TGTGCCAGCAGCTTGCGACAGAACCTTGCAACTAATGAAAAACTGTTTTTT. Its translation: CASSLRQNLATNEKLFF.

The chain links TRBV7-2 to TRBJ2-1, with D maybe TRBD2 (5 bases). Germline V gene data show CDR1 as SGHTA and CDR2 as FQGNSA. The CDR3 sequence is 16 residues long. The V and J ends lost 5 bases and 5 bases respectively, with 19 bases between them. The CDR3 nucleotides read TGTGCCAGCAGCATGGGAGATCAGAGGAGAAACAATGAGCAGTTCTTC. The encoded protein is CASSMGDQRRNNEQFF.

This chain links TRBV5-6 with TRBJ2-2; possibly TRBD1 for D (5 bases). Trimming took 2 bases from V and 0 from J, leaving 11 bases between them. CDR1 and CDR2 from the germline V gene are SGHDT and YYEEEE. The CDR3 covers 16 residues. The CDR3 DNA reads TGTGCCAGCAGCTTCCCCCTAGGGGCGAACACCGGGGAGCTGTTTTTT. Residues: CASSFPLGANTGELFF.

The chain links TRBV5-1 to TRBJ2-7; D is possibly TRBD1 or TRBD2 (5 bases each). The length of the CDR3 is 14 residues. V was pared by 0 bases and J by 2 bases, with 9 bases between. Per the germline V gene, CDR1 is SGHRS and CDR2 is YFSETQ. CDR3 protein: CASSLAGATYEQYF. The CDR3 DNA sequence: TGCGCCAGCAGCTTGGCCGGGGCAACCTACGAGCAGTACTTC.

The chain is built from TRBV19 and TRBJ2-3; 7 bases line up with TRBD2. Trimming at V came to 9 bases and at J to 6 bases, leaving 6 bases not matched to a gene. Germline CDR1 and CDR2: LNHDA and SQIVND (reference sequence). This CDR3 is 12 amino acids long. CDR3 DNA sequence: TGTGCCAGCGGGACCGGGGGGGATACGCAGTATTTT. Its protein product is CASGTGGDTQYF.

V is TRBV5-1 and J is TRBJ2-5; a possible D gene is TRBD1 (5 bases). V lost 2 bases and J 6 bases, leaving 14 bases between the germline ends. Germline assignment: CDR1 SGHRS and CDR2 YFSETQ. The CDR3 covers 14 residues. The CDR3 DNA sequence: TGCGCCAGCAGCTTTACAGGATTTGGAAAGACCCAGTACTTC. It encodes CASSFTGFGKTQYF.

The chain employs TRBV18 and TRBJ2-1, with 7 bases matching TRBD2. The CDR3 totals 13 residues. V was pared by 2 bases and J by 9 bases, with 4 bases of the junction left unmatched. The germline CDR1 and CDR2 sequences are KGHSH and LQKENI. CDR3 bases: TGTGCCAGCTCACCAGCGGGGGAGGGTGAGCAGTTCTTC. It codes for CASSPAGEGEQFF.

The chain combines TRBV3-1 (or the pseudogene TRBV3-2) with TRBJ1-1; TRBD1 aligns across 7 bases. CDR1 and CDR2 (germline): LGHDT, YNNKEL (reference sequence). V lost 4 bases and J lost 3; bases outside the gene matches: 8. This CDR3 contains 15 residues. The CDR3 spells CASSPLDRTYTEAFF. CDR3 DNA sequence: TGTGCCAGCAGCCCATTGGACAGGACCTACACTGAAGCTTTCTTT.

The chain employs TRBV7-9 and TRBJ1-2, with D unresolved. Germline V gene lookup returns CDR1 SEHNR and CDR2 FQNEAQ (reference sequence). This CDR3 contains 12 residues. The V and J ends lost 3 bases and 6 bases respectively, with 8 bases between them. CDR3 protein: CASSFGVDGYTF. The DNA of the CDR3 is TGTGCCAGCAGCTTCGGGGTGGATGGCTACACCTTC.

This clone was seen once. This rearrangement joins TRBV30 to TRBJ1-3; the D gene is possibly TRBD1 (5 bases). CDR3 size: 13 residues. Trimming removed 4 bases at V and 2 bases at J, with 9 bases between. Germline CDR1 is GTSNPN and CDR2 is SVGIG (reference sequence). The CDR3 here is CAWMDMAGNTIYF. In DNA, the CDR3 is TGTGCCTGGATGGACATGGCTGGAAACACCATATATTTT.

Details on this clone: At one end, the junction sequence differs from germline, possibly due to a read error. CDR3 bases: TGTGTCAGCAGCATGAAGGGGACTAGCGATTACATTCAGTACTTC. This encodes CVSSMKGTSDYIQYF. The chain recombines TRBV14 with TRBJ2-4; 10 positions agree with TRBD2. This CDR3 has 15 residues. CDR1 is SGHDN, CDR2 FVKESK, per germline.

The rearrangement joins TRBV5-1 to TRBJ1-1; D is unresolved. Germline V lookup: CDR1 SGHRS, CDR2 YFSETQ. Trimming cost V 4 bases and J 3 bases, with 16 bases left between them. This CDR3 region has 15 residues. DNA for the CDR3: TGCGCCAGCAGCCCGATACAAGTTGGGGACACTGAAGCTTTCTTT. Protein: CASSPIQVGDTEAFF.

With regard to this clone: In the same sample, other DNA sequences code for this CDR3. The chain joins TRBV9 to TRBJ2-2; D gene unclear. This CDR3 comprises 14 residues. Per germline, CDR1 SGDLS and CDR2 YYNGEE. Trimming took off 0 bases at V and 0 bases at J, with 3 bases between the two ends. The CDR3 nucleotides are TGTGCCAGCAGCGTAGGGCCGAACACCGGGGAGCTGTTTTTT. This translates into CASSVGPNTGELFF.

The V call is TRBV6-5, the J call TRBJ1-2; D is possibly TRBD1 (5 bases). Germline CDR1 reads MNHEY; CDR2 reads SVGAGI. The ends were cut back, 6 bases at V and 7 bases at J, with 15 bases in the middle. The CDR3 consists of 13 residues. In DNA, the CDR3 is TGTGCCAGCAGCCCAACCAGGGTTCTTGGCTACACCTTC. Translated, it gives CASSPTRVLGYTF.

V is TRBV10-1 and J is TRBJ2-2; TRBD1 aligns across 7 bases. Germline V gene data show CDR1 as WNHNN and CDR2 as SYGVQD (reference sequence). CDR3 length: 18 residues. J lost 0 bases, V lost 2 bases, and 9 bases had no gene match. The chain's CDR3 is CASSEPRQGAANTGELFF. The DNA of the CDR3 is TGCGCCAGCAGTGAGCCGAGACAGGGAGCGGCGAACACCGGGGAGCTGTTTTTT.

V is TRBV2 and J is TRBJ1-6; 7 bases are a match to TRBD1. CDR3 length: 13 residues. V trimming: 9 bases; J trimming: 7 bases; junction bases outside the gene matches: 6. Germline V gene lookup returns CDR1 SNHLY and CDR2 FYNNEI. CDR3 in amino acids: CARRDSSNSPLHF. DNA for the CDR3: TGTGCCAGGAGGGACAGTTCCAATTCACCCCTCCACTTT.

V gene TRBV6-4 combines with J gene TRBJ2-3; 7 nucleotides agree with TRBD2. The CDR3 extends over 14 amino acids. Trimming cost V 3 bases and J 2 bases; bases outside gene matches: 2. Per the germline V gene, CDR1 is MRHNA and CDR2 is SNTAGT. The CDR3, as DNA: TGTGCCAGCAGTGAGGGGACTAACACAGATACGCAGTATTTT. This translates into CASSEGTNTDTQYF.

The rearrangement links TRBV12-5 to TRBJ2-1; D is undetermined. This CDR3 region has 15 residues. Trimming shortened V by 1 base and J by 3 bases, and 10 bases separated the two germline ends. Germline V gives CDR1 LGHNT, CDR2 FRNRAP. This CDR3 is CASGLAWTLYNEQFF. The DNA for the CDR3 is TGTGCTAGTGGTTTGGCCTGGACGCTCTACAATGAGCAGTTCTTC.

This clone was detected only once. This chain links TRBV19 with TRBJ2-2, with 8 positions matching TRBD2. There are 14 residues in the CDR3. Looked up from germline, CDR1 is LNHDA and CDR2 is SQIVND (reference sequence). J gave up 4 bases and V 7 bases, and 5 bases lay outside the gene matches. Written as DNA, the CDR3 is TGTGCCAGTACAGACGGGAGGGCCACCGGGGAGCTGTTTTTT. Its translation is CASTDGRATGELFF. The full variable domain, its missing parts supplied by reference TRBV19 and TRBJ2-2, is DGGITQSPKYLFRKEGQNVTLSCEQNLNHDAMYWYRQDPGQGLRLIYYSQIVNDFQKGDIAEGYSVSREKKESFPLTVTSAQKNPTAFYLCASTDGRATGELFFGEGSRLTVL.

The chain uses TRBV18 and TRBJ2-2; D may be TRBD2 (5 bases). V was pared by 8 bases and J by 4 bases, with 17 bases between. Germline V gene data show CDR1 as KGHSH and CDR2 as LQKENI. The CDR3 is made up of 15 amino acids. The CDR3 nucleotides read TGTGCCAGCAAGACTCGGACCGGAGGCACCGGGGAGCTGTTTTTT. Translation gives CASKTRTGGTGELFF.

The V and J genes are TRBV21-1 and TRBJ2-7; the table's D call, TRBD1, was not checked against the DNA. TRBV21-1 is reported as a pseudogene. This CDR3 has 14 residues. In DNA form, the CDR3 reads TGTGCCAGCAGCAACCGGGACACTACCTACGAGCAGTACGTC. This codes for CASSNRDTTYEQYV.

CDR3 bases: TGTGCCAGCAGGGTGGGGGGACTGAGCACAGATACGCAGTATTTT. This codes for CASRVGGLSTDTQYF. The chain employs TRBV2 and TRBJ2-3; maybe TRBD2 (6 bases). V dropped 6 bases and J dropped 0 bases, with 13 bases sitting between them. There are 15 residues in the CDR3. CDR1 is SNHLY and CDR2 is FYNNEI in the germline V gene. The full variable domain, with the rest looked up from reference TRBV2 and TRBJ2-3, is EPEVTQTPSHQVTQMGQEVILRCVPISNHLYFYWYRQILGQKVEFLVSFYNNEISEKSEIFDDQFSVERPDGSNFTLKIRSTKLEDSAMYFCASRVGGLSTDTQYFGPGTRLTVL.